Listed here is a single T cell receptor beta chain. Its matching antigen is unknown. V was clipped by 4 bases and J by 8 bases; unmatched bases: 18. Germline assignment: CDR1 PRHDT and CDR2 FYEKMQ (reference sequence). The CDR3 sequence is 18 residues long. Vbeta (60) and Jbeta (13) primers were used in the PCR. Assay used: immunoSEQ multiplex PCR; TCRdb lists only in-frame clones, some missing. The sample has 100,000 to 150,000 clones; roughly four fifths are singletons. This entry is derived from a study of cytomegalovirus exposure and HLA in healthy donors. Study-level results: Association of 16,951 TCR beta sequences with HLA alleles was found at 0.05 false discovery rate in a later analysis. Later work showed greater clonal expansion in HLA-associated TCR beta chains than in equally common others. The authors enumerated 150 to 200 TCR beta chains as linked to cytomegalovirus.

Sequences were obtained from PBMCs. This clonotype was obtained from a woman aged 40 to 49 in good health and CMV-seropositive. V usage is TRBV13 and J usage is TRBJ2-1; 9 bases line up with TRBD2. CDR3 protein: CASSSLRVASGRLDEQFF. DNA for the CDR3: TGTGCCAGCAGCTCCCTAAGGGTTGCCAGCGGGAGGTTGGATGAGCAGTTCTTC.